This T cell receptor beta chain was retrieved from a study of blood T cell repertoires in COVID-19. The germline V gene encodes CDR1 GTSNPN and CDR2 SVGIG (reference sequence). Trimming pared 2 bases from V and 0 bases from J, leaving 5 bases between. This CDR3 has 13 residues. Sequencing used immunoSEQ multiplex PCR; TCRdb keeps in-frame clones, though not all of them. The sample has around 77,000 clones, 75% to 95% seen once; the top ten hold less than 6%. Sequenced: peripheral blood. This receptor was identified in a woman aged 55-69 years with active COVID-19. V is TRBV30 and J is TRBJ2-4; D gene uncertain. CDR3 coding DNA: TGTGCCTGGAGTTTAGTAGCCAAAAACATTCAGTACTTC. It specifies CAWSLVAKNIQYF.